Below are 20 T cell receptor beta chains sequenced from a single sample in a study of control samples from healthy donors and cancer patients. Sequenced by immunoSEQ multiplex PCR; TCRdb stores in-frame clones only, minus some. Of more than 150,000 clones in the sample, approximately 90% were seen once. The sequenced sample was blood. All receptors derive from a woman in her 30s in good health.

A note on this clone: Distinct nucleotide sequences in the sample also encode this CDR3. CDR3 sequence (DNA): TGTGCCAGCAGTTTATTGGGGCCCAATCAGCCCCAGCATTTT. As protein: CASSLLGPNQPQHF. The chain recombines TRBV27 with TRBJ1-5; perhaps TRBD1 as D (5 bases). CDR1 is MNHEY, CDR2 SMNVEV, per germline (reference sequence). This CDR3 has 14 residues. The ends were cut back, 1 base at V and 3 bases at J, with 7 bases in the middle.

The CDR3: CASSPQGEKTQYF. As DNA, the CDR3 is TGTGCCAGCAGTCCACAGGGGGAGAAGACCCAGTACTTC. This chain links TRBV5-8 with TRBJ2-5; TRBD1 matches 8 bases. The germline V gene encodes CDR1 SGHTS and CDR2 YDEGEE. The CDR3 sequence is 13 residues long. The trim removed 5 bases at V and 6 bases at J, leaving 6 bases unmatched.

The rearrangement joins TRBV11-3 to TRBJ2-1, with 7 nucleotides matching TRBD1. Germline assignment: CDR1 SGHNT and CDR2 YENEEA. The CDR3 length is 15 residues. Losses at the gene ends were 5 bases for V and 7 bases for J; bases not matched to a gene: 11. The DNA of the CDR3 is TGTGCCAGCAGCGTCGACAGGGACCAAGGGAATGAGCAGTTCTTC. Protein: CASSVDRDQGNEQFF.

The chain couples TRBV5-4 to TRBJ2-3; the D gene is possibly TRBD2 (5 bases). CDR3 length equals 13 residues. Germline values: CDR1 SGHNT, CDR2 YYREEE (reference sequence). V gave up 7 bases and J gave up 6 bases, with 15 bases separating them. The CDR3 nucleotides are TGTGCCAGCGGCATCGTCGGGGAGGATACGCAGTATTTT. Its protein product is CASGIVGEDTQYF.

This clone has a single count. The chain couples TRBV5-8 to TRBJ1-5; D call uncertain. Deletions cut 0 bases from V and 0 bases from J, with 7 bases between. Germline V gene sequence: CDR1 SGHTS, CDR2 YDEGEE. The CDR3 contains 15 residues. CDR3 residues: CASSLGTNSNQPQHF. For the CDR3, the DNA is TGTGCCAGCAGCTTGGGCACTAATAGCAATCAGCCCCAGCATTTT.

This clone was seen a few times. The chain recombines TRBV7-9 with TRBJ2-5; the D gene could be TRBD1 or TRBD2 (5 bases each). The CDR3 has 14 amino acids. V lost 4 bases to trimming and J lost 5 bases, with 14 bases between them. From germline, CDR1 is SEHNR and CDR2 FQNEAQ (reference sequence). The CDR3 spells CASSSRDGWETQYF. DNA of the CDR3: TGTGCCAGCAGCTCCCGGGACGGGTGGGAGACCCAGTACTTC. The whole variable domain, remainder taken from reference TRBV7-9 and TRBJ2-5, is DTGVSQNPRHKITKRGQNVTFRCDPISEHNRLYWYRQTLGQGPEFLTYFQNEAQLEKSRLLSDRFSAERPKGSFSTLEIQRTEQGDSAMYLCASSSRDGWETQYFGPGTRLLVL.

The gene calls are TRBV5-1 and TRBJ1-2; possibly TRBD1 for D (5 bases). Germline V gives CDR1 SGHRS, CDR2 YFSETQ. Trimming cost V 4 bases and J 2 bases, with 12 bases left between them. This CDR3 has 14 residues. The CDR3 nucleotides are TGCGCCAGCAGCGCCGGGACTGCGAACTATGGCTACACCTTC. Protein sequence: CASSAGTANYGYTF.

This clone was seen once. The chain links TRBV9 to TRBJ1-4; no clear D. The CDR3 sequence is 15 residues long. Germline CDR1 reads SGDLS; CDR2 reads YYNGEE. The V end was cut by 1 base, the J end by 0 bases, with 7 bases between. In DNA, the CDR3 is TGTGCCAGCAGCGTATCTGGTGCAACTAATGAAAAACTGTTTTTT. Protein: CASSVSGATNEKLFF.

The chain has TRBV10-3 and TRBJ2-7; maybe TRBD1 (6 bases). The ends were cut back, 11 bases at V and 3 bases at J, with 14 bases in the middle. The CDR3 runs 12 residues. CDR1 is ENHRY, CDR2 SYGVKD, per germline. This chain's CDR3 is CASSYRVYEQYF. The CDR3 nucleotides read TGTGCCTCCTCGTACAGGGTCTACGAGCAGTACTTC.

V gene TRBV2 combines with J gene TRBJ1-2; 10 bases line up with TRBD1. CDR3 size: 16 residues. From germline, CDR1 is SNHLY and CDR2 FYNNEI. With 6 bases clipped from V and 8 bases from J, the junction kept 15 bases outside the gene matches. The CDR3 region is CASSLHGQGVAGGYTF. CDR3 DNA sequence: TGTGCCAGCAGCCTACACGGACAGGGGGTGGCTGGAGGCTACACCTTC.

The rearrangement links TRBV18 to TRBJ1-6; D not certain. Germline CDR1 and CDR2: KGHSH and LQKENI. This CDR3 spans 17 amino acids. V shed 2 bases and J shed 5 bases, with 16 bases lying between them. This chain's CDR3 is CASSPWPVLTDNSPLHF. CDR3 nucleotide sequence: TGTGCCAGCTCACCATGGCCGGTATTAACGGATAATTCACCCCTCCACTTT. The full variable domain, its missing parts supplied by reference TRBV18 and TRBJ1-6, is NAGVMQNPRHLVRRRGQEARLRCSPMKGHSHVYWYRQLPEEGLKFMVYLQKENIIDESGMPKERFSAEFPKEGPSILRIQQVVRGDSAAYFCASSPWPVLTDNSPLHFGNGTRLTVT.

This chain connects TRBV21-1 to TRBJ2-1; TRBD1 reflects the table's D call only, with no check against the DNA. TRBV21-1 is tagged as a pseudogene. This CDR3 spans 15 amino acids. CDR3 coding DNA: TGTGCCAGCAGCACCAGGGGTAGCTCCTACAATGAGCAGTTCTTC. Encoded protein: CASSTRGSSYNEQFF.

Remarks on this clone: Other DNA sequences in this specimen translate into the identical CDR3. The rearrangement joins TRBV5-6 to TRBJ1-2; D unclear. The CDR3 extends over 13 amino acids. Germline V lookup: CDR1 SGHDT, CDR2 YYEEEE. Trimming took off 0 bases at V and 1 base at J, with 4 bases between the two ends. CDR3 sequence: CASSLGDNYGYTF. Written as DNA, the CDR3 is TGTGCCAGCAGCTTGGGAGATAACTATGGCTACACCTTC.

CDR3 nucleotides: TGTGCCAGCAGCTTAATCCCGAGGGAGGGTCGGAATGAGCAGTTCTTC. Translated, it gives CASSLIPREGRNEQFF. The chain carries TRBV7-8 and TRBJ2-1; 7 bases match TRBD2. The V gene end was trimmed by 2 bases and the J gene end by 7 bases; junction bases not matched to a gene: 11. Germline CDR1 and CDR2: SGHVS and FQNEAQ. CDR3 length: 16 residues.

V usage is TRBV30 and J usage is TRBJ2-2; 7 bases agree with TRBD1. The J segment lost 5 bases and the V segment lost 5 bases, leaving 2 bases of the junction unmatched. The CDR3 is 12 amino acids. The germline gives CDR1 GTSNPN, CDR2 SVGIG (reference sequence). CDR3 DNA: TGTGCCTGGGACAGGGAAACCGGGGAGCTGTTTTTT. It translates to CAWDRETGELFF.

The rearrangement links TRBV27 to TRBJ1-1; unclear D gene. The CDR3 runs 11 residues. Germline CDR1 and CDR2: MNHEY and SMNVEV (reference sequence). With 6 bases removed from V and 1 base from J, the gap between germline ends came to 3 bases. CDR3 DNA sequence: TGTGCCAGCAGGTGGAACACTGAAGCTTTCTTT. It codes for CASRWNTEAFF.

The chain joins TRBV7-3 to TRBJ2-5; 7 nucleotides align to TRBD1. The junction had 5 bases not matched to a gene; V was cut back by 4 bases and J by 3 bases. Germline CDR1 SGHTA, CDR2 FQGTGA. There are 14 residues in the CDR3. As DNA, the CDR3 is TGTGCCAGCAGCTCGGGACAGCCCGAAGAGACCCAGTACTTC. Its translation: CASSSGQPEETQYF.

Regarding this clone: The junction departs from the called germline gene at one end, perhaps through a read error. The chain uses TRBV15 and TRBJ1-5; D is undetermined. The CDR3 covers 18 residues. Germline CDR1 and CDR2: LNHNV and YYDKDF (reference sequence). The DNA for the CDR3 is TGTGCCACCAGCAGCAGAGGCTTTGGACGGGCTAGCGATCAGCCCCAGCATTTT. It specifies CATSSRGFGRASDQPQHF. Based on the CDR3 plus reference TRBV15 and TRBJ1-5, the full variable domain is DAMVIQNPRYQVTQFGKPVTLSCSQTLNHNVMYWYQQKSSQAPKLLFHYYDKDFNNEADTPDNFQSRRPNTSFCFLDIRSPGLGDTAMYLCATSSRGFGRASDQPQHFGDGTRLSIL.

V is TRBV2 and J is TRBJ1-3; TRBD1 is a possible D gene (5 bases). Looked up from germline, CDR1 is SNHLY and CDR2 is FYNNEI. V lost 5 bases and J 1 base, leaving 9 bases between the germline ends. The CDR3 length is 14 residues. CDR3 nucleotide sequence: TGTGCCAGCAGTCCGACAGATTCTGGAAACACCATATATTTT. Its translation is CASSPTDSGNTIYF.

The chain has TRBV7-3 and TRBJ2-2; D gene unclear. V was pared by 5 bases and J by 6 bases, with 10 bases between. The CDR3 is made up of 13 amino acids. From germline, CDR1 is SGHTA and CDR2 FQGTGA. Here the CDR3 reads CASSRTESGELFF. The CDR3 DNA sequence: TGTGCCAGCAGCCGTACCGAGTCCGGGGAGCTGTTTTTT.